What follows are 15 T cell receptor beta chains derived from one specimen sequenced in a study of T-cell memory formation after mild COVID-19 (dated by TCRdb to the early 2020s). Library preparation employed 5' RACE. Sequencing used an Illumina NovaSeq 6000. Using fastp trimming at Q25 and MiXCR clonotype assembly, TCRdb reanalyzed the public sequencing data and kept in-frame beta chains. Rows merge per CDR3 protein into single entries with the most common DNA and genes. The sample table lists approximately 290,000 distinct CDR3 sequences, less than 9.5% of them with a count of one. In total, the top ten clones hold roughly 23% of the sample. The sample consisted of PBMCs or a T cell subset sorted from them (not recorded which). All receptors come from a man aged 18 to 35 who had mild COVID-19 (a few samples of this study predate the infection). The sample titles of this study are shuffled in the database, so cell type and time point are left out; the donor was told from shared clones.

The CDR3 region has the DNA TGTGCCAGCAGTTACTCTGTAGTCTACAATGAGCAGTTCTTC. This codes for CASSYSVVYNEQFF. V is TRBV6-5 and J is TRBJ2-1; no clear D gene. Trimming pared 0 bases from V and 3 bases from J, leaving 6 bases between. Germline loops: CDR1 MNHEY, CDR2 SVGAGI. CDR3 length: 14 residues.

The CDR3 coding sequence is TGCGCCAGCAGCCAAAGCGGGGGGGCCTCCTACAATGAGCAGTTCTTC. Its protein is CASSQSGGASYNEQFF. This chain joins TRBV5-1 and TRBJ2-1; 10 positions agree with TRBD2. CDR3 length: 16 residues. The ends lost 4 bases at V and 0 bases at J; junction bases unmatched: 4. Germline CDR1 and CDR2: SGHRS and YFSETQ.

The CDR3 spells CASSYSTGVGNTEAFF. CDR3 in DNA: TGTGCCAGCAGTTACTCGACAGGGGTTGGGAACACTGAAGCTTTCTTT. The chain employs TRBV6-2 or TRBV6-3 and TRBJ1-1; 8 bases are a match to TRBD1. Germline V CDR1 and CDR2: MNHEY, SVGEGT. The V and J ends lost 0 bases and 1 base, in that order; junction bases with no gene match: 4. The CDR3 is 16 amino acids.

This chain links TRBV7-9 with TRBJ2-5; TRBD1 might be the D (6 bases). V dropped 5 bases and J dropped 12 bases, with 13 bases sitting between them. Germline loops: CDR1 SEHNR, CDR2 FQNEAQ (reference sequence). The CDR3 has 11 residues. The CDR3 DNA reads TGTGCCAGCAGCCCCTACAGGGCCAAGTACTTC. This translates into CASSPYRAKYF.

The chain couples TRBV18 to TRBJ2-1; 8 nucleotides agree with TRBD2. Germline trimming cut 2 bases from V and 8 bases from J; bases unmatched to any gene: 8. This CDR3 contains 15 residues. Germline values: CDR1 KGHSH, CDR2 LQKENI. The CDR3, as DNA: TGTGCCAGCTCACCATGGCGGGGGGCTGACGATGAGCAGTTCTTC. Translation gives CASSPWRGADDEQFF.

CDR3 in DNA: TGTGCCAGCAGTTCCACGGGGGATAGCAATCAGCCCCAGCATTTT. This gives the protein CASSSTGDSNQPQHF. This chain uses TRBV6-5 with TRBJ1-5; possible D gene TRBD1, 5 bases. Trimming stripped 4 bases from V and 0 bases from J, with 10 bases between. Per the germline V gene, CDR1 is MNHEY and CDR2 is SVGAGI. CDR3 length: 15 amino acids.

This clonotype was detected a few times. Germline is not matched at one junction end, which may reflect a read error. CDR3 DNA sequence: TGTGCCAGCAGTCCTCCGAATGCAAAACTGTTTTTT. This sequence encodes CASSPPNAKLFF. The rearrangement uses TRBV7-2 and TRBJ1-4; D unresolved. Per germline, CDR1 SGHTA and CDR2 FQGNSA. The CDR3 has 12 amino acids.

The sample holds a few counts of this clonotype. The chain is built from TRBV28 and TRBJ2-2, with D unresolved. Trimming took off 5 bases at V and 0 bases at J, with 16 bases between the two ends. Germline CDR1 is MDHEN and CDR2 is SYDVKM. The CDR3 length is 17 residues. The CDR3 DNA is TGTGCCAGCAGTCCCGGCAGAAGAGGCCCGAACACCGGGGAGCTGTTTTTT. Translating gives CASSPGRRGPNTGELFF. The full variable domain, its missing parts supplied by reference TRBV28 and TRBJ2-2, is DVKVTQSSRYLVKRTGEKVFLECVQDMDHENMFWYRQDPGLGLRLIYFSYDVKMKEKGDIPEGYSVSREKKERFSLILESASTNQTSMYLCASSPGRRGPNTGELFFGEGSRLTVL.

This chain connects TRBV14 to TRBJ2-1, with D possibly called TRBD1 or TRBD2 (5 bases each). V lost 1 base and J 0 bases, leaving 10 bases between the germline ends. Germline assignment: CDR1 SGHDN and CDR2 FVKESK. The CDR3 spans 16 residues. The CDR3 sequence: CASSQVWGSSYNEQFF. The CDR3 DNA follows: TGTGCCAGCAGCCAAGTTTGGGGGAGCTCCTACAATGAGCAGTTCTTC.

This clonotype was observed a handful of times. The chain has TRBV5-1 and TRBJ2-7; D possibly corresponds to TRBD2 (6 bases). This CDR3 is built from 15 residues. Trimming left V 4 bases short and J 2 bases short, with 16 bases between. Germline-derived CDR1 and CDR2 are SGHRS and YFSETQ. This chain's CDR3 is CASSLPRLVPYEQYF. In DNA, the CDR3 is TGCGCCAGCAGCCTCCCCCGACTAGTTCCCTACGAGCAGTACTTC.

The chain couples TRBV5-1 to TRBJ2-3; tentatively, D is TRBD2 (6 bases). V was pared by 3 bases and J by 4 bases, with 18 bases between. Germline V gene lookup returns CDR1 SGHRS and CDR2 YFSETQ. This CDR3 is built from 16 residues. The CDR3 reads CASSSLLATGADTQYF. CDR3 nucleotide sequence: TGCGCCAGCAGCTCCTTACTAGCAACGGGGGCAGATACGCAGTATTTT.

This clonotype was picked up many times. This chain connects TRBV4-2 to TRBJ2-7; D might be TRBD2 (7 bases). The ends were cut back, 2 bases at V and 0 bases at J, with 14 bases in the middle. Germline lookup yields CDR1 LGHNA and CDR2 YNFKEQ. This CDR3 has 16 amino acids. The CDR3 region has the DNA TGTGCCAGCAGCCAAAGAGCGAGGGGGGGCTCCTACGAGCAGTACTTC. Its translation is CASSQRARGGSYEQYF.

This clonotype has ten or more counts. This chain connects TRBV12-5 to TRBJ2-1, with 10 bases aligning to TRBD1. Trimming removed 2 bases from V and 8 bases from J; junction bases left unmatched: 6. CDR1 and CDR2 from the germline V gene are LGHNT and FRNRAP. The CDR3 sequence is 15 residues long. The CDR3 region is CASGLTGTGEDEQFF. The CDR3 DNA reads TGTGCTAGTGGTTTGACCGGGACAGGGGAAGATGAGCAGTTCTTC.

The chain uses TRBV6-2 or TRBV6-3 and TRBJ2-3, with 11 bases aligning to TRBD2. In germline, CDR1 is MNHEY, CDR2 SVGEGT. Trimming at V came to 5 bases and at J to 0 bases, leaving 10 bases not matched to a gene. The CDR3 consists of 18 residues. This chain's CDR3 is CASSPTSGATPSTDTQYF. CDR3 sequence (DNA): TGTGCCAGCAGTCCGACTAGCGGGGCAACCCCTAGCACAGATACGCAGTATTTT.

This clonotype appeared a few times. The chain employs TRBV20-1 and TRBJ1-1, with D hard to call. Germline V gene sequence: CDR1 DFQATT, CDR2 SNEGSKA (reference sequence). The CDR3 has 15 amino acids. Trimming pared 6 bases from V and 0 bases from J, leaving 17 bases between. In DNA form, the CDR3 reads TGCAGTGCACCCGTTACACTGCTACTGAACACTGAAGCTTTCTTT. This translates into CSAPVTLLLNTEAFF.